This T cell receptor beta chain stems from a study of blood T cell repertoires in COVID-19. Study-wide context: Spain, Italy and the United States supplied samples that represented acute and convalescent COVID-19.

This CDR3 spans 15 amino acids. V lost 4 bases, J lost 5 bases, and 12 bases lay in between. Germline CDR1 MNHNY, CDR2 SVGAGI (reference sequence). Per the original data handling: Reference gene primer amplification gave nucleated cell count estimates. TCRdb's copy holds only in-frame clones and misses some; the assay was immunoSEQ multiplex PCR. V, J and clone size are those of that table, while D and trimming were read from the DNA. Of tens of thousands of clones listed, roughly 78% were seen once; the top ten hold about a tenth. This sequence joins TRBV6-6 and TRBJ1-6, with D uncertain. The clonotype originates from a woman between 70 and 85 years old with acute or convalescent COVID-19. The source material was peripheral blood. Here the CDR3 reads CASSSSGSHNSPLHF. The CDR3 DNA is TGTGCCAGCAGTTCCTCGGGGAGTCATAATTCACCCCTCCACTTT.